A selection of T cell receptor beta chains follows, all from one sample in a study of identical twins. One entry per CDR3 protein, called by TCRdb with MiXCR from the 5' RACE reads. Of about 890,000 distinct CDR3 sequences detected, about 12% appear once; the ten largest clones hold around 1.5%. This sample also belongs to another study, concerning yellow fever vaccine responses in identical twins.

Material: PBMCs. The receptors originated from a woman between 18 and 30 years old in good health. Each CDR3 is given with its conserved first and last residue. The D gene is left open where the match is weak. Expanded clones get a size class; other rows say once, few or many, or leave the size out.

V: TRBV6-2/TRBV6-3; D: -; J: TRBJ1-1; size: -; CDR3: CASSYAQGTEAFF; DNA: TGTGCCAGCAGTTACGCACAGGGCACTGAAGCTTTCTTT
V: TRBV25-1; D: -; J: TRBJ2-7; size: few; CDR3: CASSDITAGYEQYF; DNA: TGTGCCAGCAGTGATATTACAGCGGGCTACGAGCAGTACTTC
V: TRBV12-3/TRBV12-4; D: TRBD2; J: TRBJ2-7; size: few; CDR3: CASTGLAGIDEQYF; DNA: TGTGCCAGCACCGGACTAGCGGGAATCGACGAGCAGTACTTC
V: TRBV14; D: -; J: TRBJ1-1; size: few; CDR3: CASSQDGGDMNTEAFF; DNA: TGTGCCAGCAGCCAAGATGGGGGGGATATGAACACTGAAGCTTTCTTT
V: TRBV12-3/TRBV12-4; D: -; J: TRBJ2-3; size: few; CDR3: CASSWGHSTSTDTQYF; DNA: TGTGCCAGCAGTTGGGGACATTCTACTAGCACAGATACGCAGTATTTT
V: TRBV5-1; D: -; J: TRBJ1-4; size: -; CDR3: CASRDQGGDEKLFF; DNA: TGCGCCAGCAGGGACCAGGGAGGCGATGAAAAACTGTTTTTT
V: TRBV5-1; D: TRBD1; J: TRBJ2-3; size: few; CDR3: CASSLGGRGLTDTQYF; DNA: TGCGCCAGCAGCTTGGGCGGCAGGGGGCTCACAGATACGCAGTATTTT
V: TRBV29-1; D: -; J: TRBJ1-1; size: many; CDR3: CSVWWPGDTEAFF; DNA: TGCAGCGTTTGGTGGCCGGGGGACACTGAAGCTTTCTTT
V: TRBV4-1; D: -; J: TRBJ1-3; size: -; CDR3: CASSQAHSKAWGNTIYF; DNA: TGCGCCAGCAGCCAAGCCCACAGCAAAGCGTGGGGAAACACCATATATTTT
V: TRBV27; D: -; J: TRBJ2-2; size: -; CDR3: CASSLHRQTGELFF; DNA: TGTGCCAGCAGTCTACACCGACAGACCGGGGAGCTGTTTTTT
V: TRBV20-1; D: -; J: TRBJ1-1; size: -; CDR3: CSTGDMNTEAFF; DNA: TGCAGTACAGGTGACATGAACACTGAAGCTTTCTTT